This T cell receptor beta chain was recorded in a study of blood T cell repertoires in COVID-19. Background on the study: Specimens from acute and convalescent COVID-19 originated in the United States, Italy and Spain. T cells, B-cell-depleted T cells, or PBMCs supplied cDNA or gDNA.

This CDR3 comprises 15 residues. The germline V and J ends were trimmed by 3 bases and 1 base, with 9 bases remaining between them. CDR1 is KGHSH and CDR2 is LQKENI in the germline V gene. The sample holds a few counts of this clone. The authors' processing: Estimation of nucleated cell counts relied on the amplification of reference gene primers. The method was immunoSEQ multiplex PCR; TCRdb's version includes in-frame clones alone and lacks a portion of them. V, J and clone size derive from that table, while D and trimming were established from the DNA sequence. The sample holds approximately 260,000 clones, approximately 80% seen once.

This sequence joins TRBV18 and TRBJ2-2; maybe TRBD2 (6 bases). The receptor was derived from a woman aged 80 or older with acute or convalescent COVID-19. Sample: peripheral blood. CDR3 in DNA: TGTGCCAGCTCACCCTTTAGCGGGAACACCGGGGAGCTGTTTTTT. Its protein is CASSPFSGNTGELFF.